This entry lists 23 T cell receptor beta chains sequenced from one sample in a study of blood T cell repertoires in COVID-19. Only in-frame clones appear in the TCRdb table, and some are missing; sequencing was by immunoSEQ multiplex PCR. The sample lists about 100,000 clones, around nine tenths occurring once. Material for sequencing was peripheral blood. These receptors were taken from an elderly man with acute or convalescent COVID-19.

The chain has TRBV7-8 and TRBJ2-1, with D tentatively TRBD2 (6 bases). Looked up from germline, CDR1 is SGHVS and CDR2 is FQNEAQ. This CDR3 is built from 15 residues. V shed 3 bases and J shed 2 bases, with 11 bases lying between them. CDR3 loop: CASSFRRATYNEQFF. CDR3 bases: TGTGCCAGCAGCTTTCGGAGGGCTACCTACAATGAGCAGTTCTTC.

V usage is TRBV6-4 and J usage is TRBJ2-1; 11 bases align to TRBD2. Germline V gene sequence: CDR1 MRHNA, CDR2 SNTAGT. V shed 2 bases, J shed 8 bases, and the junction held 20 bases outside the gene matches. The CDR3 contains 20 residues. The chain's CDR3 is CASSDVYSGRADGDNHEQFF. The CDR3 coding sequence is TGTGCCAGCAGTGACGTCTATAGCGGGAGGGCCGATGGGGACAATCATGAGCAGTTCTTC.

This clone was detected only once. The chain employs TRBV6-5 and TRBJ1-2, with 8 bases that match TRBD1. Germline-derived CDR1 and CDR2 are MNHEY and SVGAGI. The CDR3 has 14 amino acids. V trimming: 6 bases; J trimming: 5 bases; junction bases outside the gene matches: 8. CDR3 nucleotide sequence: TGTGCCAGCAGATCCTCAGGACAGGGTTATGGCTACACCTTC. Residues: CASRSSGQGYGYTF.

This chain connects TRBV7-2 to TRBJ1-2, with no clear D. Germline CDR1 and CDR2: SGHTA and FQGNSA. The ends were cut back, 2 bases at V and 8 bases at J, with 12 bases in the middle. The CDR3 is 13 residues long. CDR3 sequence (DNA): TGTGCCAGCAGCTTATCTCAGGTTCGGGGCTACACCTTC. It yields the protein CASSLSQVRGYTF.

The chain uses TRBV20-1 and TRBJ2-7, with TRBD2 identical over 11 bases. The CDR3 is 14 amino acids. The V gene's germline CDR1 is DFQATT and CDR2 SNEGSKA (reference sequence). V was pared by 3 bases and J by 4 bases, with 5 bases of the junction left unmatched. CDR3 nucleotide sequence: TGCAGTGCTAGTGGGGCTAGCGGGAGGTACGAGCAGTACTTC. Translated: CSASGASGRYEQYF.

This clone was detected once. This CDR3 reads CASSDMLGQGGNEQFF. The DNA of the CDR3 is TGTGCCAGCAGCGATATGCTGGGACAGGGTGGCAATGAGCAGTTCTTC. V and J are TRBV11-2 and TRBJ2-1, with 9 bases aligning to TRBD1. Germline-derived CDR1 and CDR2 are SGHAT and FQNNGV. This CDR3 is built from 16 residues. V was pared by 5 bases and J by 6 bases, with 11 bases of the junction left unmatched.

V usage is TRBV3-1 (or the pseudogene TRBV3-2) and J usage is TRBJ2-3; a possible D gene is TRBD2 (5 bases). The CDR3 has 16 residues. CDR1 and CDR2 (germline): LGHDT, YNNKEL (reference sequence). V was pared by 4 bases and J by 0 bases, with 14 bases between. CDR3 bases: TGTGCCAGCAGCCGCGGGTCGCCGTTGAGCACAGATACGCAGTATTTT. Translated, it gives CASSRGSPLSTDTQYF.

The chain carries TRBV7-2 and TRBJ1-2, with TRBD1 matching 7 bases. Germline CDR1 SGHTA, CDR2 FQGNSA. V lost 5 bases, J lost 4 bases, and 10 bases stayed unmatched. The CDR3 totals 15 residues. In nucleotides, the CDR3 is TGTGCCAGCAGCCCGACAGGGCTTCCCCTCTATGGCTACACCTTC. Its translation is CASSPTGLPLYGYTF.

The chain combines TRBV18 with TRBJ1-1, with 7 bases matching TRBD1. The ends lost 6 bases at V and 3 bases at J; junction bases unmatched: 4. This CDR3 contains 13 residues. CDR1 is KGHSH, CDR2 LQKENI, per germline. The DNA for the CDR3 is TGTGCCAGCTCTCGGGACAGAGACACTGAAGCTTTCTTT. Translating it yields CASSRDRDTEAFF.

The chain is built from TRBV6-5 and TRBJ2-7; D may be TRBD1 (6 bases). The CDR3 spans 14 residues. V lost 6 bases and J lost 4, with 16 bases in between. Per germline, CDR1 MNHEY and CDR2 SVGAGI. CDR3 loop: CASSPGDTPYEQYF. The CDR3 DNA follows: TGTGCCAGCAGCCCCGGGGACACCCCATACGAGCAGTACTTC.

The chain uses TRBV6-4 and TRBJ1-2; 10 bases align to TRBD1. The trim removed 6 bases at V and 7 bases at J, leaving 11 bases unmatched. The CDR3 is made up of 15 amino acids. CDR1 MRHNA and CDR2 SNTAGT come from the germline V gene. The CDR3 DNA follows: TGTGCCAGCAGAGCCCAGACAGGGGGCGCCGGTGGCTACACCTTC. It specifies CASRAQTGGAGGYTF.

The chain couples TRBV28 to TRBJ1-6; the match to TRBD1 covers 8 bases. The germline gives CDR1 MDHEN, CDR2 SYDVKM. CDR3 length: 15 amino acids. The V and J ends lost 7 bases and 4 bases, in that order; junction bases with no gene match: 6. CDR3 protein: CASNGQGRYNSPLHF. DNA of the CDR3: TGTGCCAGCAACGGACAGGGAAGATATAATTCACCCCTCCACTTT.

The V call is TRBV2, the J call TRBJ2-7; 7 positions agree with TRBD1. This CDR3 contains 13 residues. Trimming removed 9 bases from V and 3 bases from J; junction bases left unmatched: 8. Germline V gene data show CDR1 as SNHLY and CDR2 as FYNNEI. As DNA, the CDR3 is TGTGCCAGTGACTTGGGACAGCACTACGAGCAGTACTTC. Its translation: CASDLGQHYEQYF.

The DNA for the CDR3 is TGTGCCAGCACTCAGGACAATCAAGGCTACACCTTC. Its translation is CASTQDNQGYTF. The V gene is TRBV12-3 or TRBV12-4, the J gene TRBJ1-2, with a tentative D call TRBD1 (5 bases). V lost 7 bases, J lost 8 bases, and 14 bases lay in between. CDR3 length: 12 amino acids.

V usage is TRBV6-5 and J usage is TRBJ1-5, with no clear D. Germline V gives CDR1 MNHEY, CDR2 SVGAGI. Trimming removed 2 bases at V and 0 bases at J, with 8 bases between. The CDR3 has 15 amino acids. The CDR3 coding sequence is TGTGCCAGCAGTTACCGCGCGGATAGCAATCAGCCCCAGCATTTT. Its protein product is CASSYRADSNQPQHF.

The chain carries TRBV7-9 and TRBJ1-2, with TRBD1 matching over 9 bases. V gave up 3 bases and J gave up 1 base; unmatched junction bases: 3. Germline-derived CDR1 and CDR2 are SEHNR and FQNEAQ (reference sequence). This CDR3 has 15 residues. Here the CDR3 DNA reads TGTGCCAGCAGCTTGTGGGACAGGGATAACTATGGCTACACCTTC. Translation: CASSLWDRDNYGYTF.

This chain uses TRBV19 with TRBJ1-1; a weak D match, TRBD1 (5 bases). V was pared by 4 bases and J by 5 bases, with 23 bases between. The germline gives CDR1 LNHDA, CDR2 SQIVND (reference sequence). This CDR3 is 17 amino acids long. In nucleotides, the CDR3 is TGTGCCAGTAGTAAGACCGGAAGGACAATCCAAGGGACTGAAGCTTTCTTT. As protein: CASSKTGRTIQGTEAFF.

On this clone itself: Its ends do not fully match the called genes, so a read error is possible. CDR3 sequence (DNA): TGTGCCAGCAGCCTAGACAGGGCCTATGGCTACACCTTC. Its protein is CASSLDRAYGYTF. The V gene is TRBV11-2, the J gene TRBJ1-2, with TRBD1 matching 7 bases. The length of the CDR3 is 13 residues. Germline CDR1 reads SGHAT; CDR2 reads FQNNGV.

The chain uses TRBV28 and TRBJ1-4; D unclear. V lost 8 bases to trimming and J lost 6 bases, with 16 bases between them. The CDR3 extends over 14 amino acids. Germline loops: CDR1 MDHEN, CDR2 SYDVKM. The CDR3 here is CASGLTNADEKLFF. The CDR3 DNA sequence: TGTGCCAGCGGACTGACAAACGCCGATGAAAAACTGTTTTTT.

This chain uses TRBV10-3 with TRBJ2-2; 10 bases fit TRBD2. This CDR3 contains 14 residues. Unmatched junction bases numbered 1, after V lost 6 bases and J lost 3 bases. Germline V gives CDR1 ENHRY, CDR2 SYGVKD. DNA of the CDR3: TGTGCCATCAGGCTAGCGGGGGACACCGGGGAGCTGTTTTTT. Translated: CAIRLAGDTGELFF.

This rearrangement joins TRBV6-6 to TRBJ2-1, with 8 bases matching TRBD1. This CDR3 has 14 residues. J gave up 7 bases and V 6 bases, and 8 bases lay outside the gene matches. Germline V gene sequence: CDR1 MNHNY, CDR2 SVGAGI (reference sequence). CDR3 in DNA: TGTGCCAGCAGCTCCCGACAGGGGACGAATGAGCAGTTCTTC. It yields the protein CASSSRQGTNEQFF.

CDR3 coding DNA: TGCAGCGTTGAAGATGTACAGATAGAGACCCAGTACTTC. It is translated as CSVEDVQIETQYF. V is TRBV29-1 and J is TRBJ2-5; D unresolved. Looked up from germline, CDR1 is SQVTM and CDR2 is ANQGSEA. V was clipped by 0 bases and J by 4 bases, with 9 bases between them. CDR3 length: 13 amino acids.

The chain couples TRBV18 to TRBJ1-2, with D possibly matching TRBD1 (5 bases). Trimming took 0 bases from V and 4 from J, leaving 15 bases between them. The germline gives CDR1 KGHSH, CDR2 LQKENI. This CDR3 is built from 16 residues. The CDR3 loop reads CASSPPTTARSYGYTF. CDR3 nucleotide sequence: TGTGCCAGCTCACCACCAACGACAGCAAGGAGCTATGGCTACACCTTC.